The present TCR beta chain was sequenced within a study of radiotherapy plus CTLA-4 blockade in lung cancer. Study-wide background: Disease control was seen in approximately 29% of patients, objective responses in around 17%.

V was shortened by 0 bases and J by 3 bases, with 16 bases between the two germline ends. The CDR3 totals 17 residues. Germline CDR1 and CDR2: SGHVS and FQNEAQ. Findings and caveats of the study: In blood, after radiotherapy plus ipilimumab, tumor-derived TCR clones expanded. Early clone dynamics of blood T cells, plus interferon-beta, reportedly predicted response best.

Assay: immunoSEQ multiplex PCR; the TCRdb copy retains only in-frame clones and omits some. In the table there are some 50,000 clones, approximately 84% of which are singletons. CTLA-4 blockade using ipilimumab, together with focal radiation, was received by patients with chemo-refractory metastatic non-small-cell lung cancer. Concerning this clone itself: Its antigen is unknown.

This sample comprised peripheral blood, obtained from a patient treated with radiotherapy plus ipilimumab. The receptor was derived from a human donor with non-small cell lung cancer whose response to radiotherapy plus ipilimumab could not be evaluated. V usage is TRBV7-8 and J usage is TRBJ2-3; D perhaps matches TRBD2 (6 bases). The CDR3 spells CASSLAGAGKGTDTQYF. In nucleotides, the CDR3 is TGTGCCAGCAGCTTAGCGGGAGCGGGCAAGGGAACAGATACGCAGTATTTT. The complete variable domain, with remaining parts taken from reference TRBV7-8 and TRBJ2-3, reads GAGVSQSPRYKVAKRGQDVALRCDPISGHVSLFWYQQALGQGPEFLTYFQNEAQLDKSGLPSDRFFAERPEGSVSTLKIQRTQQEDSAVYLCASSLAGAGKGTDTQYFGPGTRLTVL.